This TCR beta chain came from a study of T-cell reconstitution after alpha-beta-depleted transplantation in children. The CDR3 runs 14 residues. Germline V gene sequence: CDR1 LGHNA, CDR2 YNFKEQ. This clonotype was seen a handful of times. One junction end does not reproduce the germline sequence, and a read error may be involved. It was with unique molecular identifiers that the TCRbeta library was prepared. A single record per CDR3 protein comes from TCRdb applying MiXCR to the PCR reads. The profile shows around 480,000 distinct CDR3 sequences, 30% to 35% of them singletons. This TCR derives from a human donor who donated a stem cell graft to a child with aplastic anemia. The V and J genes are TRBV4-2 and TRBJ2-5; 11 bases map to TRBD1. Sequenced here: PBMCs from the stem cell graft donor, sampled from the stem cell graft. CDR3 in DNA: TGTGCCAGCAGGACGGGACAGGGGGAAGGGAGGGGAAACTTC. This codes for CASRTGQGEGRGNF.